A single sample is the source of the 17 T cell receptor beta chains below, sequenced in a study of blood T cell repertoires in COVID-19. Assay used: immunoSEQ multiplex PCR; TCRdb lists only in-frame clones, some missing. Counted here are just over 300,000 clones, approximately 89% occurring once; the ten biggest clones make up 9.5%. Sequenced: PBMCs or T cells enriched from blood (not recorded which). These receptors were collected from a woman aged 35 to 49 who had recovered from COVID-19.

The chain employs TRBV27 and TRBJ2-1; 9 nucleotides match TRBD2. The CDR3 loop spans 16 amino acids. CDR1 and CDR2 (germline): MNHEY, SMNVEV (reference sequence). The V and J ends lost 0 bases and 9 bases, in that order; junction bases with no gene match: 9. The CDR3 DNA sequence: TGTGCCAGCAGTTTATCGTGGGGACTAGCCAACACTGAGCAGTTCTTC. Translation: CASSLSWGLANTEQFF.

This chain links TRBV27 with TRBJ2-7; tentatively, D is TRBD2 (6 bases). The CDR3 length is 13 residues. Trimming pared 2 bases from V and 7 bases from J, leaving 12 bases between. Germline CDR1 is MNHEY and CDR2 is SMNVEV (reference sequence). The CDR3 sequence is CASSLGAAGEQYF. CDR3 sequence (DNA): TGTGCCAGCAGTTTAGGGGCAGCGGGTGAGCAGTACTTC.

The V call is TRBV6-2 or TRBV6-3, the J call TRBJ2-7, with D perhaps TRBD2 (6 bases). V was shortened by 6 bases and J by 0 bases, with 18 bases between the two germline ends. Germline CDR1 MNHEY, CDR2 SVGEGT. This CDR3 is built from 16 residues. CDR3: CASSPSGGKNSYEQYF. Here the CDR3 DNA reads TGTGCCAGCAGCCCCTCTGGGGGGAAGAACTCCTACGAGCAGTACTTC.

CDR3 sequence: CASSQQGGGRRQFF. Here the CDR3 DNA reads TGTGCCAGCAGCCAACAAGGGGGCGGGAGGAGGCAGTTCTTC. This chain joins TRBV3-1 (or the pseudogene TRBV3-2) and TRBJ2-1, with D possibly being TRBD2 (8 bases). V was clipped by 2 bases and J by 12 bases, with 17 bases between them. The CDR3 runs 14 residues. Germline V gene lookup returns CDR1 LGHDT and CDR2 YNNKEL (reference sequence).

This clone has just a few counts. This chain joins TRBV28 and TRBJ1-5; 9 nucleotides line up with TRBD1. The ends lost 5 bases at V and 6 bases at J; junction bases unmatched: 8. CDR1 and CDR2 (germline): MDHEN, SYDVKM. The CDR3 is 15 amino acids. CDR3 DNA sequence: TGTGCCAGCAGTCCCCCGGGACAGGGCCGTCAGCCCCAGCATTTT. It yields the protein CASSPPGQGRQPQHF.

The chain is built from TRBV18 and TRBJ2-7; D might be TRBD1 (6 bases). The germline CDR1 and CDR2 sequences are KGHSH and LQKENI. The CDR3 runs to 14 residues. Trimming removed 3 bases at V and 4 bases at J, with 13 bases between. CDR3 DNA: TGTGCCAGCTCACCTACAGGGTTGGGTTACGAGCAGTACTTC. This translates into CASSPTGLGYEQYF.

J is TRBJ2-7 and V is TRBV4-1; 9 nucleotides line up with TRBD1. In germline, CDR1 is MGHRA, CDR2 YSYEKL. After removal of 4 bases from V and 0 bases from J, the junction contained 10 bases not matched to a gene. This CDR3 is 17 amino acids long. The CDR3 region is CASSPSDRGRSSYEQYF. The CDR3 nucleotides are TGCGCCAGCAGCCCTTCGGACAGGGGCCGGAGCTCCTACGAGCAGTACTTC.

The chain has TRBV27 and TRBJ2-7, with D perhaps matching TRBD1 (6 bases). The CDR3 loop spans 15 amino acids. Deletions cut 8 bases from V and 2 bases from J, with 19 bases between. Germline V lookup: CDR1 MNHEY, CDR2 SMNVEV (reference sequence). Written as DNA, the CDR3 is TGTGCCAGCCTGGTCGGCCAGGGGACGCCCTACGAGCAGTACTTC. Translation gives CASLVGQGTPYEQYF.

This clone has a single count. The chain uses TRBV5-1 and TRBJ2-3; D call uncertain. Germline V gene data show CDR1 as SGHRS and CDR2 as YFSETQ. CDR3 length: 13 residues. The V end lost 0 bases, the J end lost 3 bases, and 5 bases lay between the germline ends. CDR3 DNA sequence: TGCGCCAGCAGCTTGGGTTCGACAGATACGCAGTATTTT. Its protein product is CASSLGSTDTQYF.

The rearrangement joins TRBV7-8 to TRBJ2-7; the match to TRBD1 covers 7 bases. The CDR3 runs to 14 residues. J lost 3 bases, V lost 4 bases, and 6 bases had no gene match. Looked up from germline, CDR1 is SGHVS and CDR2 is FQNEAQ. CDR3 bases: TGTGCCAGCAGCTCGGCCGACAGGGACTACGAGCAGTACTTC. This translates into CASSSADRDYEQYF.

The chain employs TRBV18 and TRBJ1-2; 9 bases line up with TRBD1. Germline V gene sequence: CDR1 KGHSH, CDR2 LQKENI. J was trimmed by 4 bases and V by 3 bases; bases with no gene match: 6. CDR3 length: 15 amino acids. The CDR3 region is CASSPASTGGYGYTF. The CDR3 nucleotides are TGTGCCAGCTCACCCGCCTCGACAGGGGGCTATGGCTACACCTTC.

The chain combines TRBV27 with TRBJ2-1; 10 positions match TRBD2. The CDR3 extends over 17 amino acids. Germline V gives CDR1 MNHEY, CDR2 SMNVEV (reference sequence). The V segment lost 4 bases and the J segment 15 bases; nucleotides outside the gene matches: 21. CDR3 sequence: CASSYSSGSPTNIKRFF. For the CDR3, the DNA is TGTGCCAGCAGTTACTCTAGCGGGAGTCCCACCAACATTAAACGGTTCTTC.

The chain combines TRBV20-1 with TRBJ2-1, with 15 bases identical to TRBD2. The CDR3 has 20 residues. Germline V lookup: CDR1 DFQATT, CDR2 SNEGSKA (reference sequence). The V gene end was trimmed by 3 bases and the J gene end by 0 bases; junction bases not matched to a gene: 12. CDR3 sequence reads: CSASPYPGLAGGSSYNEQFF. CDR3 DNA sequence: TGCAGTGCTAGTCCTTACCCGGGACTAGCGGGGGGTAGCTCCTACAATGAGCAGTTCTTC.

V is TRBV4-1 and J is TRBJ1-3; no reliable D call. Trimming cost V 1 base and J 5 bases, with 6 bases left between them. The CDR3 runs 13 residues. The V gene's germline CDR1 is MGHRA and CDR2 YSYEKL. The DNA for the CDR3 is TGCGCCAGCAGCCAAGCTAGGAGAAACACCATATATTTT. This sequence encodes CASSQARRNTIYF.

The V and J genes are TRBV11-3 and TRBJ2-2, with 7 bases matching TRBD1. Per the germline V gene, CDR1 is SGHNT and CDR2 is YENEEA. The CDR3 has 15 amino acids. Unmatched junction bases numbered 10, after V lost 5 bases and J lost 7 bases. The CDR3 DNA reads as TGTGCCAGCAGCCCAGGACAGGCCCACGACGGGGAGCTGTTTTTT. Amino acids: CASSPGQAHDGELFF.

This chain links TRBV5-1 with TRBJ2-3; D gene ambiguous. The CDR3 runs 14 residues. Trimming stripped 0 bases from V and 1 base from J, with 6 bases between. CDR1 SGHRS and CDR2 YFSETQ come from the germline V gene. In DNA, the CDR3 is TGCGCCAGCAGCTTGGTGCAGGGCACAGATACGCAGTATTTT. Amino acids: CASSLVQGTDTQYF.

V gene TRBV7-2 combines with J gene TRBJ1-6; 8 bases align to TRBD1. The CDR3 is 16 residues long. Germline V gene lookup returns CDR1 SGHTA and CDR2 FQGNSA. With V trimmed by 5 bases and J by 9 bases, 12 bases remained unmatched. The CDR3 coding sequence is TGTGCCAGCAGCGCGGAAGGACAGGGCGGCGGTTCACCCCTCCACTTT. Protein: CASSAEGQGGGSPLHF.